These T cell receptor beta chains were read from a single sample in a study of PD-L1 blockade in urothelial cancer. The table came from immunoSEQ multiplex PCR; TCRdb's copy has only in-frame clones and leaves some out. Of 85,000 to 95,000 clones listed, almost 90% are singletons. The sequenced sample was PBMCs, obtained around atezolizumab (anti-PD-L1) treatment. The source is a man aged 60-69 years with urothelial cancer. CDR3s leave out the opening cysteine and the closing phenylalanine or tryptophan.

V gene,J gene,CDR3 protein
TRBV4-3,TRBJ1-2,ASSQGERGTYGYT
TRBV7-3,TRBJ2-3,ASSLGIAGPDTQY
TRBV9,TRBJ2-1,ASSVGRRGVYNEQF
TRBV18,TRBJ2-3,ASSGGSTDTQY
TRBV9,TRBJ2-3,ASSAGQGADTQY
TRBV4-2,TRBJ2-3,ASSQENTGVDTQY
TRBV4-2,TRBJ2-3,ASSQNPGQGSTDTQY
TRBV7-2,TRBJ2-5,ASSGLISGQETQY
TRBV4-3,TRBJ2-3,ASSQEIGRGAVDTQY
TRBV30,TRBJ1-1,AWSPRENTEAF
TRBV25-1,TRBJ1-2,ASSDLVGQGDYGYT
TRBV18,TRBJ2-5,ASSQPARAGETQY
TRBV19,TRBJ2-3,ASSENSGETQY
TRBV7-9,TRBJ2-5,ASSRASQETQY
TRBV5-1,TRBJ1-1,ASFRGQGANTEAF
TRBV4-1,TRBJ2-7,ASSRVAGGTYEQY
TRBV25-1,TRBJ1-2,ASSEAGGNYGYT
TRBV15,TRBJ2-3,ATSGGQGYIDTQY
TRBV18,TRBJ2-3,ASSPVAREGGSTDTQY
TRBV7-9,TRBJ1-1,ASSPRDRGGTEAF
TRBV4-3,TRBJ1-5,ASSQAATDTQPQH
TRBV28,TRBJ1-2,ASSLGQSYGYT
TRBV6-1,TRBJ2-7,ASRETGGSYEQY
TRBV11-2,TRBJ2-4,ASSSNPTGDIQY
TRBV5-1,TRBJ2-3,ASSSLTDTQY
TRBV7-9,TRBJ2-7,ASSLARSSSYEQY
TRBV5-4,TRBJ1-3,ASSLGRANSGNTIY
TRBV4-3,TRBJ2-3,ASSQTRFSGTDTQY
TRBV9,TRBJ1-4,ASSARRGGPNEKLF
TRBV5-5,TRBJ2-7,ASSFAGVSYEQY
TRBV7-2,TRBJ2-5,ASSWGLASGETQY
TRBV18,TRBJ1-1,ASSPTGDTEAF